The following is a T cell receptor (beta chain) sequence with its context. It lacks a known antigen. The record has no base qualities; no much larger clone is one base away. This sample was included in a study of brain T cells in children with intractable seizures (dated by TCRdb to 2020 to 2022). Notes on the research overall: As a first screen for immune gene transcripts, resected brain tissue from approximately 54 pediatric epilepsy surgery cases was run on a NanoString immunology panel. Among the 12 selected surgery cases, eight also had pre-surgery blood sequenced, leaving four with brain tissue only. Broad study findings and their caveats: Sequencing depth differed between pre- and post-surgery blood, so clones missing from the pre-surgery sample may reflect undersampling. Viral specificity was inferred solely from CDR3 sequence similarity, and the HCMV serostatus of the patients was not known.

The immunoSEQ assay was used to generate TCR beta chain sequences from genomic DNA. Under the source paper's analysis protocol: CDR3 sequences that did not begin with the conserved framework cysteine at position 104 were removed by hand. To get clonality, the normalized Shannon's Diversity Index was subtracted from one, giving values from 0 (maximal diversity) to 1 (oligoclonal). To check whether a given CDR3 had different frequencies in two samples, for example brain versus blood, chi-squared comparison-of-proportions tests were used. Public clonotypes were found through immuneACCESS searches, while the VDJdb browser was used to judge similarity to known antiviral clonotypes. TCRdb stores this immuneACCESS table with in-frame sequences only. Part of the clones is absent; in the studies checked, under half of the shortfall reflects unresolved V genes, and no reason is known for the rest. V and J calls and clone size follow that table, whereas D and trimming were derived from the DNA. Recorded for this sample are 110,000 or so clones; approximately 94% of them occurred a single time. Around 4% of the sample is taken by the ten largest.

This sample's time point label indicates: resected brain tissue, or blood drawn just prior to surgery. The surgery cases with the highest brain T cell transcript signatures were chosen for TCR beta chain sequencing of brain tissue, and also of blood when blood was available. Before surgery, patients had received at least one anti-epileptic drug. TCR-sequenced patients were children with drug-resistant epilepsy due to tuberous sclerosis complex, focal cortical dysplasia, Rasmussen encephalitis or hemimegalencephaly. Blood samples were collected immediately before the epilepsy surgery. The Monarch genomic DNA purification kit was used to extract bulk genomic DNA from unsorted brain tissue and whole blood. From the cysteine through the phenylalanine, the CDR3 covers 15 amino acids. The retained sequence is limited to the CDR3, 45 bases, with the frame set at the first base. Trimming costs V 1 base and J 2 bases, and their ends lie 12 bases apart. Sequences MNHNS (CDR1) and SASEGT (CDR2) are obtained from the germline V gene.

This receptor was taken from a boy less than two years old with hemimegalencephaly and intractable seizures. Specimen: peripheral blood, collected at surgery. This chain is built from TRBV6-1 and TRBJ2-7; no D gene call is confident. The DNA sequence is TGTGCCAGCAGTGAAGGGTTCGGCCTCGCCTACGAGCAGTACTTC. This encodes CASSEGFGLAYEQYF.